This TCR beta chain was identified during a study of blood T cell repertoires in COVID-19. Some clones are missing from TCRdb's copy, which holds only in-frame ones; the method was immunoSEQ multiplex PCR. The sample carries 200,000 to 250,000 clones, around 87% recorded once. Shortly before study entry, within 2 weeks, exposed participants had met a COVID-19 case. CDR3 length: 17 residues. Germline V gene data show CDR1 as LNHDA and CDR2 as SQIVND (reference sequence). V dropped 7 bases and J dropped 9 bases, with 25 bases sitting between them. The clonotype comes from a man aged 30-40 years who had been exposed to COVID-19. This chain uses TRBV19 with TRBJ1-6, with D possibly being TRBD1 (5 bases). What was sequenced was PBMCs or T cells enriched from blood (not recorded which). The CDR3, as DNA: TGTGCCAGTACCTATTCCGACAGAACCATTGGTGGTTCACCCCTCCACTTT. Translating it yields CASTYSDRTIGGSPLHF.